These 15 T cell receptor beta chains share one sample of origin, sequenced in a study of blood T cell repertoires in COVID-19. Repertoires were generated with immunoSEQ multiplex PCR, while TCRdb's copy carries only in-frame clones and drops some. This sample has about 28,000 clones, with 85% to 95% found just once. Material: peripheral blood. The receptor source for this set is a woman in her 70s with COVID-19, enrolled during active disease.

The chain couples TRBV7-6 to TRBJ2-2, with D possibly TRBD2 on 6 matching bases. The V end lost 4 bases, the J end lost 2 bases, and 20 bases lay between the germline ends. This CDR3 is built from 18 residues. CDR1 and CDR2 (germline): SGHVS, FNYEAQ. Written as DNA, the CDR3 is TGTGCCAGCAGCTACCGCGGCGGGGCCGGGTTAAACACCGGGGAGCTGTTTTTT. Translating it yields CASSYRGGAGLNTGELFF.

The CDR3 region is CSASETGMNTEAFF. In DNA form, the CDR3 reads TGCAGTGCTAGTGAAACAGGGATGAACACTGAAGCTTTCTTT. The J gene is TRBJ1-1, the V gene TRBV20-1, with D perhaps matching TRBD1 (6 bases). Deletions cut 3 bases from V and 0 bases from J, with 11 bases between. The CDR3 runs 14 residues. Germline CDR1 and CDR2: DFQATT and SNEGSKA (reference sequence).

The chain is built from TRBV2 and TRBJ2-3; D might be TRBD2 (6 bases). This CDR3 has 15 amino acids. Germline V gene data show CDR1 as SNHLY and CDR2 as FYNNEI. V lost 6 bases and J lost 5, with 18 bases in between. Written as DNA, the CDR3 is TGTGCCAGCAGCGGGGAGGCGGGGTCCGGAGATACGCAGTATTTT. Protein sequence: CASSGEAGSGDTQYF.

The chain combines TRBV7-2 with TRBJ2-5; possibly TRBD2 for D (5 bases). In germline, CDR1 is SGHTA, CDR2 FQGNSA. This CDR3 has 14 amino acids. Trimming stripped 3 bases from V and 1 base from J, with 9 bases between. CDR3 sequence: CASSFSGSQETQYF. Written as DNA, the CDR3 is TGTGCCAGCAGCTTCTCGGGGTCCCAAGAGACCCAGTACTTC.

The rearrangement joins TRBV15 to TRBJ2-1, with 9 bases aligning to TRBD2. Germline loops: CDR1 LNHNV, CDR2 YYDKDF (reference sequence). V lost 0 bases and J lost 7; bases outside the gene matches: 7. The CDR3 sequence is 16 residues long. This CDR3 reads CATSRDIAGVWNEQFF. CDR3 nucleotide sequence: TGTGCCACCAGCAGAGACATAGCGGGAGTTTGGAATGAGCAGTTCTTC. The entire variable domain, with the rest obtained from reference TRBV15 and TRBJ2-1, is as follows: DAMVIQNPRYQVTQFGKPVTLSCSQTLNHNVMYWYQQKSSQAPKLLFHYYDKDFNNEADTPDNFQSRRPNTSFCFLDIRSPGLGDTAMYLCATSRDIAGVWNEQFFGPGTRLTVL.

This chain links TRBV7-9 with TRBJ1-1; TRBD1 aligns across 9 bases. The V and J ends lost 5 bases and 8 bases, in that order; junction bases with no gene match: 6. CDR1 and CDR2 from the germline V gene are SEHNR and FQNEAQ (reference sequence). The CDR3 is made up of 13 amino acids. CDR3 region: CASSLGQGREAFF. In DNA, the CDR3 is TGTGCCAGCAGCCTTGGACAGGGGCGAGAAGCTTTCTTT. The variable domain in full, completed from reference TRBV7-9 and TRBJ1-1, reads DTGVSQNPRHKITKRGQNVTFRCDPISEHNRLYWYRQTLGQGPEFLTYFQNEAQLEKSRLLSDRFSAERPKGSFSTLEIQRTEQGDSAMYLCASSLGQGREAFFGQGTRLTVV.

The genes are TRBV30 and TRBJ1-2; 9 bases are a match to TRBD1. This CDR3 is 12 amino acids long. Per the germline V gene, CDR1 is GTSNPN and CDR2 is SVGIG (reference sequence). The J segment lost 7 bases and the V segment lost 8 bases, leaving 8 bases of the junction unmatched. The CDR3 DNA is TGTGCCACTGGGACAGGGAGTGTTGGCTACACCTTC. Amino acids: CATGTGSVGYTF.

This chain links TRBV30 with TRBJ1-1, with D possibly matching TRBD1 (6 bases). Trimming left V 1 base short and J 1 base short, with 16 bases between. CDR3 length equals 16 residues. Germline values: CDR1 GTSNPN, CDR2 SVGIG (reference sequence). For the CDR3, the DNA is TGTGCCTGGAGTGAAATGACAGGCCCTGGGAACACTGAAGCTTTCTTT. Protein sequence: CAWSEMTGPGNTEAFF.

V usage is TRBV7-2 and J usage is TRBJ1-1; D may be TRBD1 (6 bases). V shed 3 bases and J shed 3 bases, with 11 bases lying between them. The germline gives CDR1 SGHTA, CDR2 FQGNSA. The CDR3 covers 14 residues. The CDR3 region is CASSFRGGDTEAFF. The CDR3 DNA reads TGTGCCAGCAGCTTTCGAGGGGGGGACACTGAAGCTTTCTTT.

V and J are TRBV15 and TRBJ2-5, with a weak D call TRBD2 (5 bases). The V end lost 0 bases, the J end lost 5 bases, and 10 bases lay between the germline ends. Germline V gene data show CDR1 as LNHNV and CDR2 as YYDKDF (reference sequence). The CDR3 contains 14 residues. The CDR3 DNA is TGTGCCACCAGCAGAGATTCCGGGGAGGAGACCCAGTACTTC. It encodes CATSRDSGEETQYF. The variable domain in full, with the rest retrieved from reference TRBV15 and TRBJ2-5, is DAMVIQNPRYQVTQFGKPVTLSCSQTLNHNVMYWYQQKSSQAPKLLFHYYDKDFNNEADTPDNFQSRRPNTSFCFLDIRSPGLGDTAMYLCATSRDSGEETQYFGPGTRLLVL.

The CDR3 sequence is CASSSTGFMNTEAFF. In DNA form, the CDR3 reads TGTGCCAGCAGTTCTACAGGGTTCATGAACACTGAAGCTTTCTTT. V gene TRBV28 combines with J gene TRBJ1-1, with D perhaps matching TRBD1 (6 bases). The CDR3 extends over 15 amino acids. The germline CDR1 and CDR2 sequences are MDHEN and SYDVKM. Trimming took off 4 bases at V and 0 bases at J, with 12 bases between the two ends.

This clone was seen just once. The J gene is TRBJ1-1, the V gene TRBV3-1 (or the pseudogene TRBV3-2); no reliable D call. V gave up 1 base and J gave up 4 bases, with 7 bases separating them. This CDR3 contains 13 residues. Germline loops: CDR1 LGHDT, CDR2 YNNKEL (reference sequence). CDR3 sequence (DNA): TGTGCCAGCAGCCAAGTTCCTCGCACTGAAGCTTTCTTT. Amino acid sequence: CASSQVPRTEAFF.

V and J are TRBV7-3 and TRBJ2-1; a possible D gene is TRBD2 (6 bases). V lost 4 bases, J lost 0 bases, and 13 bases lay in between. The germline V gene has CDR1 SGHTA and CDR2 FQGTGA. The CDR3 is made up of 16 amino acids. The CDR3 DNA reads TGTGCCAGCAGCTCGTTAGCGGAAAGCTCCTACAATGAGCAGTTCTTC. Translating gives CASSSLAESSYNEQFF. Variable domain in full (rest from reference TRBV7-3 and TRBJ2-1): GAGVSQTPSNKVTEKGKYVELRCDPISGHTALYWYRQSLGQGPEFLIYFQGTGAADDSGLPNDRFFAVRPEGSVSTLKIQRTERGDSAVYLCASSSLAESSYNEQFFGPGTRLTVL.

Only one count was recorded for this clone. The chain's CDR3 is CSVRVQMNTEAFF. CDR3 DNA sequence: TGCAGCGTTCGGGTCCAGATGAACACTGAAGCTTTCTTT. The chain uses TRBV29-1 and TRBJ1-1, with D unresolved. The CDR3 has 13 amino acids. CDR1 SQVTM and CDR2 ANQGSEA come from the germline V gene. V dropped 5 bases and J dropped 0 bases, with 10 bases sitting between them.

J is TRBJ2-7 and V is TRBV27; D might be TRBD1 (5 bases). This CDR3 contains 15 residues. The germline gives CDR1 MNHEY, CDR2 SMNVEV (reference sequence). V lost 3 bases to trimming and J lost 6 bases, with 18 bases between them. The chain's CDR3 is CASSLGRAGVSEQYF. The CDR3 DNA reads TGTGCCAGCAGTTTGGGCAGGGCTGGGGTTTCCGAGCAGTACTTC.